These T cell receptor beta chains were read from a single sample in a study of monozygotic twins with inflammatory bowel disease. TCRdb reprocessed the 5' RACE reads, keeping one entry per CDR3 protein, no DNA. The sample includes 110,000 to 150,000 distinct CDR3 sequences. The specimen was blood. These receptors came from a human donor with ulcerative colitis or Crohn's disease, or a healthy co-twin of an affected twin (not recorded which). Each CDR3 is given with its conserved first and last residue.

J gene,V gene,CDR3 protein
TRBJ2-1,TRBV6-2/TRBV6-3,CASSYLGQGYNEQFF
TRBJ2-1,TRBV20-1,CSAPLAGGPAHEQFF
TRBJ1-5,TRBV4-2,CASSQEPSNQPQHF
TRBJ2-3,TRBV4-2,CASSQESGDTQYF
TRBJ1-3,TRBV20-1,CSAGQFSSGNTIYF
TRBJ1-2,TRBV15,CATSRGRLDSLSYGYTF
TRBJ1-3,TRBV11-1,CASSFGRSTGNTIYF
TRBJ1-3,TRBV27,CASGDPGPGNTIYF
TRBJ1-2,TRBV4-1,CASSQDLGGANYGYTF
TRBJ1-4,TRBV20-1,CSAPVGVSNEKLFF
TRBJ2-1,TRBV20-1,CSARARRSGRAMRYNEQFF
TRBJ2-7,TRBV29-1,CSVKEIAYEQYF
TRBJ2-5,TRBV7-2,CASSPTEKTQYF
TRBJ1-2,TRBV12-3/TRBV12-4,CVSSLEGGPAVYGYTF
TRBJ1-5,TRBV20-1,CSASRGAGLVRPQHF
TRBJ1-4,TRBV5-1,CASSLEGTVATNEKLFF
TRBJ1-2,TRBV29-1,CSVEDRGSGFYTF
TRBJ2-5,TRBV28,CASPGEETQYF
TRBJ1-4,TRBV2,CASIKTGAAGEKLFF
TRBJ2-1,TRBV7-2,CASSQWGVVNEQFF
TRBJ2-1,TRBV6-5,CASRALGVGEQFF
TRBJ1-5,TRBV29-1,CSVQGDSNQPQHF
TRBJ2-3,TRBV27,CASSLRGYTQYF
TRBJ2-3,TRBV7-9,CASSGPGGLALDTQYF
TRBJ2-1,TRBV4-2,CASSQSLGIYNEQFF
TRBJ1-5,TRBV7-2,CASSLVTGDQPQHF
TRBJ1-2,TRBV6-1,CASRAGTANQGGYTF
TRBJ2-7,TRBV5-1,CASSIGTSGSEQYF
TRBJ1-6,TRBV7-2,CASSSTGFSPLHF
TRBJ2-1,TRBV7-2,CASSLVLGPTFPNEQFF
TRBJ1-2,TRBV27,CASRRGTGNYGYTF
TRBJ1-2,TRBV27,CASSLSQGAYYGYTF
TRBJ1-1,TRBV7-8,CASSLGSPGDTEAFF
TRBJ2-7,TRBV28,CASSRHRGAYEQYF
TRBJ2-7,TRBV23-1,CASSPHLSGSHEQYF
TRBJ1-1,TRBV29-1,CSVVAVRRSGGWGTEAFF
TRBJ1-1,TRBV3-1,CASSLAGTANTEAFF
TRBJ1-2,TRBV7-8,CASSPDSLPVTF
TRBJ1-1,TRBV5-5,CASSPAARFANTEAFF
TRBJ1-4,TRBV5-5,CASSLEPGGLGKLFF
TRBJ1-3,TRBV7-8,CASSLDRVHTGNTIYF
TRBJ2-1,TRBV18,CASSQVQGEPYNEQFF
TRBJ2-1,TRBV20-1,CSARQYRGQSDNEQFF
TRBJ1-5,TRBV12-5,CASGLDLLNQPQHF
TRBJ1-2,TRBV24-1,CATSDLQPRGLGGGFGYTF
TRBJ2-6,TRBV29-1,CSVERATGANVLTF
TRBJ1-5,TRBV19,CASSRQPSNQPQHF
TRBJ2-3,TRBV10-1,CASSTTSGRLHTQYF
TRBJ1-2,TRBV11-1,CASSFETGGVTGNYGYTF
TRBJ2-2,TRBV7-8,CASRDRGRPGELFF
TRBJ1-5,TRBV6-2/TRBV6-3,CASSRTGGGDGPQHF
TRBJ2-5,TRBV23-1,CASSQSQETQYF
TRBJ2-1,TRBV3-1,CASSQGSSHPYNEQFF